This T cell receptor beta chain appears in the sequencing data of a study of cytomegalovirus exposure and HLA in healthy donors. Trimming took 1 base from V and 7 from J, leaving 11 bases between them. Germline V gene data show CDR1 as SGDLS and CDR2 as YYNGEE. The CDR3 runs to 13 residues. Here immunoSEQ multiplex PCR was the method, and the copy in TCRdb shows in-frame clones only, minus some. The sample has about 280,000 clones; approximately 87% are singletons. What was sequenced was PBMCs. J is TRBJ1-1 and V is TRBV9, with D maybe TRBD1 (5 bases). The receptor's source is a woman between 18 and 30 years old in good health and CMV-seronegative. CDR3 in DNA: TGTGCCAGCAGCGTACAGGGAAATTTTGAAGCTTTCTTT. Amino acids: CASSVQGNFEAFF.